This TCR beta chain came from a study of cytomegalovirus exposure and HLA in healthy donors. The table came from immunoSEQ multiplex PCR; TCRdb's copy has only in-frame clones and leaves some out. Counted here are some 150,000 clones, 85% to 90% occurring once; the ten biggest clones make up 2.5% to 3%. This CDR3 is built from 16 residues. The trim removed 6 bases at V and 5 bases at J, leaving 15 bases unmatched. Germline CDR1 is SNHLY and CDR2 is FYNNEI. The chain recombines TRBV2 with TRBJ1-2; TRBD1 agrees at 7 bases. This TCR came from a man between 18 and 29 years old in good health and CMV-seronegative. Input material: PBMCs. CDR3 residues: CASREMTGSNNYGYTF. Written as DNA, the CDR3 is TGTGCCAGCAGGGAAATGACAGGGAGCAACAATTATGGCTACACCTTC.